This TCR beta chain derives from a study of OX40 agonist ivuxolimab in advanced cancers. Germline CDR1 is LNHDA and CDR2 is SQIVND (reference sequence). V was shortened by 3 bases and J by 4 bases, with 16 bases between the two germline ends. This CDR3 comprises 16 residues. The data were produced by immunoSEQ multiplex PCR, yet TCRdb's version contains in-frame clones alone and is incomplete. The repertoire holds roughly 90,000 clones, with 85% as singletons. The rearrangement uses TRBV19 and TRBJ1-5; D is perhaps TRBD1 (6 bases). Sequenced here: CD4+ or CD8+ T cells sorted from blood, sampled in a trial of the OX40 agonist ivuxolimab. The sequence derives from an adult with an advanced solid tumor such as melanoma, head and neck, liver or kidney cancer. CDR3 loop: CASSMVGEGGNQPQHF. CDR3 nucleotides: TGTGCCAGTAGTATGGTTGGTGAGGGGGGTAATCAGCCCCAGCATTTT. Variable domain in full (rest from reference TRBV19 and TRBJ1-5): DGGITQSPKYLFRKEGQNVTLSCEQNLNHDAMYWYRQDPGQGLRLIYYSQIVNDFQKGDIAEGYSVSREKKESFPLTVTSAQKNPTAFYLCASSMVGEGGNQPQHFGDGTRLSIL.